This TCR beta chain was profiled in a study of T cells in Graves' hyperthyroidism and ophthalmopathy. For the study at large: Before treatment of any kind, peripheral blood was taken at initial diagnosis.

Exclusion followed for patients with uncontrolled infection, other autoimmune disease, pregnancy or lactation. Clinicians diagnosed patients from clinical symptoms, serum thyroxine and TRAb, thyroid ultrasound and orbital computed tomography. The PBMCs had their origin in more than 9.5 ml of fresh peripheral blood. Between the trimmed V and J ends, which lost 2 bases and 2 bases, there was a span of 19 bases. CDR1 is KGHSH and CDR2 is LQKENI in the germline V gene. This CDR3 contains 18 residues. RNA transcripts yielded amplified TCR beta CDR3 regions. TCR CDR3 underwent first-round RT-PCR with the HTBI primer set. Each CDR3 protein is one row after TCRdb ran MiXCR on the multiplex PCR reads. The sample lists hundreds of thousands of distinct CDR3 sequences; 13% to 15% were seen once. This clonotype was picked up a small number of times.

The source of this sequence is a woman between 18 and 29 years old with Graves' hyperthyroidism. The sample taken for sequencing was blood. This rearrangement joins TRBV18 to TRBJ2-1; D possibly corresponds to TRBD2 (5 bases). The CDR3 sequence: CASSPAVPPVEAYNEQFF. The CDR3 DNA reads as TGTGCCAGCTCACCAGCCGTACCTCCAGTGGAGGCCTACAATGAGCAGTTCTTC. The full variable domain, with the rest looked up from reference TRBV18 and TRBJ2-1, is NAGVMQNPRHLVRRRGQEARLRCSPMKGHSHVYWYRQLPEEGLKFMVYLQKENIIDESGMPKERFSAEFPKEGPSILRIQQVVRGDSAAYFCASSPAVPPVEAYNEQFFGPGTRLTVL.